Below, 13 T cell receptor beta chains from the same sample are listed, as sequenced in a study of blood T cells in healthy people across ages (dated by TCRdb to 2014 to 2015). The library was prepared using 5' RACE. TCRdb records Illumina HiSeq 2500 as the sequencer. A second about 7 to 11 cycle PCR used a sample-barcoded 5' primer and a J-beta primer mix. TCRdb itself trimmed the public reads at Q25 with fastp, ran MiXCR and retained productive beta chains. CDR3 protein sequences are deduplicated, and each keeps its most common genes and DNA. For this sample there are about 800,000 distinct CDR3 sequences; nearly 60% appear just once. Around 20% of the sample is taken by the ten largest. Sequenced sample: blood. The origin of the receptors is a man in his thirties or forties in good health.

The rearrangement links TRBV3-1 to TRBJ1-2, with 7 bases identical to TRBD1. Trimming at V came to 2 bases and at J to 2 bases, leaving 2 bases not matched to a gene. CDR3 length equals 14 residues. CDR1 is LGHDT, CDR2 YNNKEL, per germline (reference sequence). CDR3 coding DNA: TGTGCCAGCAGCCAAATACAGGGGAACTATGGCTACACCTTC. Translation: CASSQIQGNYGYTF.

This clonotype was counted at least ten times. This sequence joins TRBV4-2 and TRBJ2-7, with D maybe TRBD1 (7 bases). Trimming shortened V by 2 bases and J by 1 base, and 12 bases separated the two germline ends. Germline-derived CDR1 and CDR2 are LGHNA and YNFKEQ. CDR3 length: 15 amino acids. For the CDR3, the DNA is TGTGCCAGCAGCCAACTGACAGGGAGGTCCTACGAGCAGTACTTC. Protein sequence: CASSQLTGRSYEQYF.

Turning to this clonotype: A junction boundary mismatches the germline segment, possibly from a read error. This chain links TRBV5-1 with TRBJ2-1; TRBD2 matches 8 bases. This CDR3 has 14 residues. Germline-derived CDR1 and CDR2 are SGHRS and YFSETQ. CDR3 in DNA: TGCGCCAGCAGCTTACGGGGGGGCTACATTGAGCAGTTCTTC. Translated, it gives CASSLRGGYIEQFF.

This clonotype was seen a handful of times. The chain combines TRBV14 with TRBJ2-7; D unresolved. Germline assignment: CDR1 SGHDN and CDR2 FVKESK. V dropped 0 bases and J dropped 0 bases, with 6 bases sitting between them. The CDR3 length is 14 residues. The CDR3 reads CASSQDFSSYEQYF. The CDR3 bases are TGTGCCAGCAGCCAAGATTTCAGCTCCTACGAGCAGTACTTC.

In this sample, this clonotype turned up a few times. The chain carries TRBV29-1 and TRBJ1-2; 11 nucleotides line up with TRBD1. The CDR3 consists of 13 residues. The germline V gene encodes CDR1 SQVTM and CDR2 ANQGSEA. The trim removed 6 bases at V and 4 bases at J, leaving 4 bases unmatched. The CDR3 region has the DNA TGCAGCGTGGCGGACAGGGGGCTCTATGGCTACACCTTC. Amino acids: CSVADRGLYGYTF.

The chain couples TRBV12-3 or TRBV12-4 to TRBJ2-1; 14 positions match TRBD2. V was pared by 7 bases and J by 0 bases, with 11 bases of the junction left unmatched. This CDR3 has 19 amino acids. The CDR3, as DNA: TGTGCCAGCATCGGGACTAGCGGGAGATTCTCGGGCTCCTACAATGAGCAGTTCTTC. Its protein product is CASIGTSGRFSGSYNEQFF.

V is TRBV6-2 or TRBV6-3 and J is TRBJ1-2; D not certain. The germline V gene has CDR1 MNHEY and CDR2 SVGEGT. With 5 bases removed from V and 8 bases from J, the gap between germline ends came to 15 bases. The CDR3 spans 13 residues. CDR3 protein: CASSRLGPRGYTF. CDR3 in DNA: TGTGCCAGCAGTCGCCTAGGACCCAGGGGCTACACCTTC.

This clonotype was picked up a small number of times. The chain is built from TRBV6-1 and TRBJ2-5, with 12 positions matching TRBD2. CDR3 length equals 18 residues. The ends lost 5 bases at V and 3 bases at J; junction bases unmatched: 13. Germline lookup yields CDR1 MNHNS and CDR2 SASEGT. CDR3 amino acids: CASSRGLAGRFGEETQYF. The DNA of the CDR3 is TGTGCCAGCAGTCGTGGACTAGCGGGACGGTTTGGGGAAGAGACCCAGTACTTC.

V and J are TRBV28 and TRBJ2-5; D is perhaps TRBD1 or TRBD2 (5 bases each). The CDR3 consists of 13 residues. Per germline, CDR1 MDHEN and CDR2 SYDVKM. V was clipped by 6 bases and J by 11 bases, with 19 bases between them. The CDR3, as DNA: TGTGCCAGCAGCTTGGGACGGTTATACGTGCAGTACTTC. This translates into CASSLGRLYVQYF.

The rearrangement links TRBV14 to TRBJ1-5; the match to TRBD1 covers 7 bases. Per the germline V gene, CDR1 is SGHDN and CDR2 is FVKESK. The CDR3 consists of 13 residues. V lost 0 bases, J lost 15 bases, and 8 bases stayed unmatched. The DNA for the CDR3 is TGTGCCAGCAGCCAAGATCAGGGGACAGTTCCGCATTTT. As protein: CASSQDQGTVPHF. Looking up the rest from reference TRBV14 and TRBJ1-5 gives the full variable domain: EAGVTQFPSHSVIEKGQTVTLRCDPISGHDNLYWYRRVMGKEIKFLLHFVKESKQDESGMPNNRFLAERTGGTYSTLKVQPAELEDSGVYFCASSQDQGTVPHFGDGTRLSIL.

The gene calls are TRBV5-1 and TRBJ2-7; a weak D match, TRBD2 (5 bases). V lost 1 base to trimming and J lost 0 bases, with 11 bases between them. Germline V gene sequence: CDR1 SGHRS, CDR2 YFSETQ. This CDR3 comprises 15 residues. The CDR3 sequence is CASSLNTGSSYEQYF. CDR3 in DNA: TGCGCCAGCAGCTTGAATACGGGAAGCTCCTACGAGCAGTACTTC. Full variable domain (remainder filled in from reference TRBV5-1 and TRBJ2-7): KAGVTQTPRYLIKTRGQQVTLSCSPISGHRSVSWYQQTPGQGLQFLFEYFSETQRNKGNFPGRFSGRQFSNSRSEMNVSTLELGDSALYLCASSLNTGSSYEQYFGPGTRLTVT.

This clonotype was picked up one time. CDR3 nucleotide sequence: TGTGCCATCAGGGAGGGTCACCGTGAGCAGTTCTTC. Amino acid sequence: CAIREGHREQFF. The chain is built from TRBV10-3 and TRBJ2-1; TRBD2 is a possible D gene (6 bases). V dropped 6 bases and J dropped 9 bases, with 12 bases sitting between them. The CDR3 consists of 12 residues. CDR1 ENHRY and CDR2 SYGVKD come from the germline V gene.

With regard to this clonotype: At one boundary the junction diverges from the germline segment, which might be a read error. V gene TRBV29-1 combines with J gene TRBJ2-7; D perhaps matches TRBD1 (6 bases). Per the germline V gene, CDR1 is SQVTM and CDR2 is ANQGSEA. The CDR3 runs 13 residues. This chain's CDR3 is CSVAGQGIDEQYF. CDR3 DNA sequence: TGCAGCGTTGCCGGCCAGGGGATCGACGAGCAGTATTTC.